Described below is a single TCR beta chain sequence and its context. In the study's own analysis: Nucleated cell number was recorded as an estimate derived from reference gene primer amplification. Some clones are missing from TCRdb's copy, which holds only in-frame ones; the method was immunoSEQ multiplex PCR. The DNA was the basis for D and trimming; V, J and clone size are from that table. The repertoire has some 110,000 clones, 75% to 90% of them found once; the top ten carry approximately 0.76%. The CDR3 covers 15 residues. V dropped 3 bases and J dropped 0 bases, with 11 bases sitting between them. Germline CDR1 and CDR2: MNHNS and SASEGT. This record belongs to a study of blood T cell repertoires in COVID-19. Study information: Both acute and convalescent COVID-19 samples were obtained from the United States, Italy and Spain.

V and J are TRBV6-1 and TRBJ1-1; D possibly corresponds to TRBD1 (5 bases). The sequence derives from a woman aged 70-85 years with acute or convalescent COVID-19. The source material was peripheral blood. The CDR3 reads CASSERQTLNTEAFF. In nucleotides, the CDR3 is TGTGCCAGCAGTGAGCGACAGACCTTGAACACTGAAGCTTTCTTT.